The rows below give T cell receptor beta chains drawn from one sample of a study of blood T cell repertoires in COVID-19. The assay was immunoSEQ multiplex PCR, and TCRdb's table has in-frame clones only and misses some. The sample yields approximately 230,000 clones, roughly 80% seen once. Specimen: peripheral blood. The receptor set was obtained from a woman of 80 years or more with active or convalescent COVID-19. Each CDR3 is given with its conserved first and last residue. The order of the fields is CDR3 protein, CDR3 DNA, J gene, V gene, clone size, D gene. D genes are given only for firm matches. Expanded clones get a size class; other rows say once, few or many, or leave the size out.

CATQGVTEAFF,TGTGCCACCCAGGGTGTTACTGAAGCTTTCTTT,TRBJ1-1,TRBV19,-,-
CASSPTGFGQETQYF,TGTGCCAGCAGCCCCACAGGGTTCGGCCAAGAGACCCAGTACTTC,TRBJ2-5,TRBV7-9,-,-
CASSSAQGYEQYF,TGTGCCAGCAGCTCGGCTCAGGGGTACGAGCAGTACTTC,TRBJ2-7,TRBV7-2,-,-
CASSMTDNTEAFF,TGCGCCAGCAGCATGACAGATAACACTGAAGCTTTCTTT,TRBJ1-1,TRBV5-1,-,-
CASSNNGSGEYSNQPQHF,TGTGCCAGCAGCAATAACGGGAGTGGGGAATATAGCAATCAGCCCCAGCATTTT,TRBJ1-5,TRBV21-1,-,-
CASSIRGGENNIQYF,TGTGCCAGTAGTATTAGGGGAGGAGAGAATAACATTCAGTACTTC,TRBJ2-4,TRBV19,-,-
CATSDPGTDGNTIYF,TGTGCCACCAGTGATCCCGGGACTGATGGAAACACCATATATTTT,TRBJ1-3,TRBV24-1,-,-
CSARDAGKQYF,TGCAGTGCTAGAGATGCGGGGAAACAGTACTTC,TRBJ2-7,TRBV20-1,-,-
CASSLMEPGQETQYF,TGCGCCAGCAGCTTGATGGAGCCGGGGCAAGAGACCCAGTACTTC,TRBJ2-5,TRBV5-1,once,-
CASSRRTDIDYGYTF,TGTGCCAGCTCACGTCGGACGGACATCGACTATGGCTACACCTTC,TRBJ1-2,TRBV18,-,-
CASREYNEQFF,TGTGCCAGCAGAGAGTACAATGAGCAGTTCTTC,TRBJ2-1,TRBV28,-,-
CATALEGPYNEQFF,TGTGCCACCGCCCTAGAGGGTCCCTACAATGAGCAGTTCTTC,TRBJ2-1,TRBV13,-,-
CATSPRTGLNQPQHF,TGTGCCACCAGCCCTAGGACAGGCCTCAATCAGCCCCAGCATTTT,TRBJ1-5,TRBV15,-,TRBD1
CASSPGGSGRNGEQFF,TGTGCCAGCAGTCCCGGGGGTAGCGGGAGGAATGGTGAGCAGTTCTTC,TRBJ2-1,TRBV28,-,TRBD2
CASSRGLAGEYEQYF,TGTGCCAGCAGCCGGGGACTAGCGGGAGAGTACGAGCAGTACTTC,TRBJ2-7,TRBV4-2,-,TRBD2
CASSERSDRGSDEQFF,TGTGCCAGCAGTGAACGGAGCGACAGGGGCAGCGATGAGCAGTTCTTC,TRBJ2-1,TRBV6-1,-,TRBD1
CASSPGEHRELFF,TGTGCCAGCAGCCCCGGGGAGCATCGGGAGCTGTTTTTT,TRBJ2-2,TRBV11-2,-,-
CASRTWVNEQFF,TGTGCCAGCAGGACTTGGGTAAATGAGCAGTTCTTC,TRBJ2-1,TRBV12-3/TRBV12-4,-,-
CSAGDKRGYTF,TGCAGTGCTGGAGACAAGAGAGGCTACACCTTC,TRBJ1-2,TRBV20-1,-,-
CASSLLENEKLFF,TGCGCCAGCAGCTTGTTAGAAAATGAAAAACTGTTTTTT,TRBJ1-4,TRBV5-1,-,-
CASSLDRLNTEAFF,TGTGCCAGCAGTTTGGACAGATTGAACACTGAAGCTTTCTTT,TRBJ1-1,TRBV6-5,-,-
CASSSQQLNTEAFF,TGCGCCAGCAGCTCACAACAATTAAACACTGAAGCTTTCTTT,TRBJ1-1,TRBV5-1,-,-
CASSGQGEKLFF,TGTGCCAGCAGCGGGCAGGGGGAAAAACTGTTTTTT,TRBJ1-4,TRBV4-2,-,-
CASSLVGGGSEKLFF,TGTGCCAGCAGCTTAGTTGGAGGGGGCAGTGAAAAACTGTTTTTT,TRBJ1-4,TRBV7-9,-,TRBD1